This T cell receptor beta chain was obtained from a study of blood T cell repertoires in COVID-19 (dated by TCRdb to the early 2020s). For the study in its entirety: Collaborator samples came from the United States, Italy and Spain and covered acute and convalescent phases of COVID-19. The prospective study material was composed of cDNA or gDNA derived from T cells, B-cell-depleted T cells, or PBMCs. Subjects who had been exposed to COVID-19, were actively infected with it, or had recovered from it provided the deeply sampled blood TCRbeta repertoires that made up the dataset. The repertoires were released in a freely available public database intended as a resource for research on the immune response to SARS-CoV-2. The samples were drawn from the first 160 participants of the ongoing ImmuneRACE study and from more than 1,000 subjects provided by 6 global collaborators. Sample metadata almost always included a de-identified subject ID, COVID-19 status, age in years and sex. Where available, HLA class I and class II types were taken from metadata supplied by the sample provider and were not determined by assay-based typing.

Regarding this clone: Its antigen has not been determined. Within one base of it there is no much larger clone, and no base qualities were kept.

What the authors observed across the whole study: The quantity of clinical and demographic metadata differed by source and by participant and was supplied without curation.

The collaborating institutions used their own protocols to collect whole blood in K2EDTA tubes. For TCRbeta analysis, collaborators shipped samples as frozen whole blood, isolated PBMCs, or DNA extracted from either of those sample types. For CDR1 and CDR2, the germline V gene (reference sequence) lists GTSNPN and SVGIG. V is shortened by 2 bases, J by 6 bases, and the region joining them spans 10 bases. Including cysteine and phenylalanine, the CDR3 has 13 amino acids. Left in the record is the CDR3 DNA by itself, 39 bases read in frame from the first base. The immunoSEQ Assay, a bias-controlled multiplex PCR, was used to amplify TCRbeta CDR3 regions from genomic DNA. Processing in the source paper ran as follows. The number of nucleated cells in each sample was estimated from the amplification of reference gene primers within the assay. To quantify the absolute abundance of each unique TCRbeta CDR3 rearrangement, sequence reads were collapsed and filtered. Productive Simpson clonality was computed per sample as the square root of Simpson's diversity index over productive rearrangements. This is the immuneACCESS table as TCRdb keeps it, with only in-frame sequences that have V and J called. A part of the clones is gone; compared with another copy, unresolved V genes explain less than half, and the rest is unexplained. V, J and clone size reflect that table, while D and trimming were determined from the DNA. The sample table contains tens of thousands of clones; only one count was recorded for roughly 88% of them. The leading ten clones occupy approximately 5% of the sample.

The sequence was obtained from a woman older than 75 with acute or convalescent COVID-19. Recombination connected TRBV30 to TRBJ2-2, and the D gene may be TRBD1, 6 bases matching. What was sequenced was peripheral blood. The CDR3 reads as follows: CAWSPQGPGELFF. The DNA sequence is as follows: TGTGCCTGGAGTCCGCAGGGGCCCGGGGAGCTGTTTTTT.